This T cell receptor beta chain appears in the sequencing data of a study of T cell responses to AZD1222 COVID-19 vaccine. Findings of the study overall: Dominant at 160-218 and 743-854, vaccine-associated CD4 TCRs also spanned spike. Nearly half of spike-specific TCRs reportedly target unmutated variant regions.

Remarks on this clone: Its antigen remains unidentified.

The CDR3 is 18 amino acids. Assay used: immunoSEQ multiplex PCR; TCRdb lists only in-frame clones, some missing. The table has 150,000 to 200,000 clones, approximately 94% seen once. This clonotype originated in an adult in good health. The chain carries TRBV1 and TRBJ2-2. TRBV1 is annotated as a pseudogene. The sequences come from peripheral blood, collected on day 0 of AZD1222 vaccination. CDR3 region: CTSSQDFWGTTFPGELFF. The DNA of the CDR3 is TGCACCAGCAGCCAAGATTTTTGGGGAACAACGTTCCCCGGGGAGCTGTTTTTT.